Each of the 31 T cell receptor beta chains below was sequenced from the same sample in a study of graft-versus-host responses after intestinal transplantation. These receptors are not linked to any known antigen. The protocol was immunoSEQ multiplex PCR, while the TCRdb copy is restricted to in-frame clones and leaves out a portion. The sample consists of tens of thousands of clones, approximately 92% of them appearing once. Sequenced here: unstimulated CD4+ T cells sorted from spleen or lymph node cells, sampled before intestinal transplant. All receptors come from a human donor who received an intestinal transplant.

The CDR3 DNA reads TGTGCCAGCAGCCCACACCTCGCTGAAAAACTGTTTTTT. Its translation: CASSPHLAEKLFF. The chain combines TRBV11-2 with TRBJ1-4; no reliable D call. The germline CDR1 and CDR2 sequences are SGHAT and FQNNGV. The CDR3 contains 13 residues. V dropped 5 bases and J dropped 7 bases, with 11 bases sitting between them.

V and J are TRBV6-1 and TRBJ1-5, with D perhaps matching TRBD1 (5 bases). Germline values: CDR1 MNHNS, CDR2 SASEGT. This CDR3 comprises 16 residues. Trimming removed 3 bases at V and 2 bases at J, with 14 bases between. This CDR3 is CASSEGPGSRNQPQHF. For the CDR3, the DNA is TGTGCCAGCAGTGAGGGACCAGGATCGCGCAATCAGCCCCAGCATTTT.

V usage is TRBV28 and J usage is TRBJ2-7; the D gene is possibly TRBD1 (6 bases). Germline V gives CDR1 MDHEN, CDR2 SYDVKM. The CDR3 consists of 13 residues. The V end lost 6 bases, the J end lost 0 bases, and 9 bases lay between the germline ends. In nucleotides, the CDR3 is TGTGCCAGCAGCGGACAGAGCTCCTACGAGCAGTACTTC. Residues: CASSGQSSYEQYF.

The rearrangement joins TRBV6-5 to TRBJ1-3; D may be TRBD1 (5 bases). Germline values: CDR1 MNHEY, CDR2 SVGAGI. V lost 2 bases and J lost 0, with 11 bases in between. CDR3 length: 16 residues. The CDR3 loop is CASSYTDSSSGNTIYF. CDR3 DNA: TGTGCCAGCAGTTACACTGACAGCTCCTCTGGAAACACCATATATTTT.

V is TRBV11-3 and J is TRBJ2-6; the match to TRBD2 covers 7 bases. Germline loops: CDR1 SGHNT, CDR2 YENEEA. The trim removed 1 base at V and 0 bases at J, leaving 6 bases unmatched. The CDR3 is 18 residues long. The CDR3 nucleotides are TGTGCCAGCAGCTTAGGGGGGGGACGGCCCTCTGGGGCCAACGTCCTGACTTTC. Translating it yields CASSLGGGRPSGANVLTF.

The chain has TRBV10-1 and TRBJ2-2; 7 bases align to TRBD2. After removal of 11 bases from V and 2 bases from J, the junction contained 14 bases not matched to a gene. Per the germline V gene, CDR1 is WNHNN and CDR2 is SYGVQD (reference sequence). This CDR3 contains 16 residues. The CDR3 DNA is TGCGCCGATGGAGCGGGGTGGGACCTTAACACCGGGGAGCTGTTTTTT. Amino acid sequence: CADGAGWDLNTGELFF.

V and J are TRBV18 and TRBJ1-2, with D maybe TRBD1 (5 bases). This CDR3 has 13 amino acids. The V and J ends lost 2 bases and 6 bases respectively, with 10 bases between them. Germline V CDR1 and CDR2: KGHSH, LQKENI. CDR3 DNA: TGTGCCAGCTCACCAACCGGGACGGATGGCTACACCTTC. As protein: CASSPTGTDGYTF. The full variable domain, in which reference TRBV18 and TRBJ1-2 provide the parts outside the CDR3, is NAGVMQNPRHLVRRRGQEARLRCSPMKGHSHVYWYRQLPEEGLKFMVYLQKENIIDESGMPKERFSAEFPKEGPSILRIQQVVRGDSAAYFCASSPTGTDGYTFGSGTRLTVV.

This clone was seen a single time. The V gene is TRBV9, the J gene TRBJ2-1, with a weak D call TRBD2 (5 bases). The CDR3 contains 15 residues. CDR1 SGDLS and CDR2 YYNGEE come from the germline V gene. The germline V and J ends were trimmed by 0 bases and 4 bases, with 11 bases remaining between them. This CDR3 reads CASSVDGVGYNEQFF. CDR3 nucleotide sequence: TGTGCCAGCAGCGTAGACGGGGTGGGGTACAATGAGCAGTTCTTC.

A note on this clone: In the same sample, other DNA sequences code for this CDR3. V is TRBV18 and J is TRBJ2-7; D may correspond to TRBD1 or TRBD2 (5 bases each). With 3 bases removed from V and 4 bases from J, the gap between germline ends came to 10 bases. The CDR3 consists of 13 residues. CDR1 is KGHSH, CDR2 LQKENI, per germline. In nucleotides, the CDR3 is TGTGCCAGCTCACCGAGTGGGGGTTACGAGCAGTACTTC. Translation gives CASSPSGGYEQYF.

The chain carries TRBV27 and TRBJ1-2; 7 bases agree with TRBD1. Germline V gene sequence: CDR1 MNHEY, CDR2 SMNVEV (reference sequence). CDR3 length: 15 amino acids. V was clipped by 5 bases and J by 3 bases; unmatched bases: 9. CDR3 protein: CASSKSRQGDYGYTF. The CDR3 DNA is TGTGCCAGCAGTAAGAGCCGACAGGGAGACTATGGCTACACCTTC.

The chain uses TRBV7-2 and TRBJ2-1; a possible D gene is TRBD2 (6 bases). Germline values: CDR1 SGHTA, CDR2 FQGNSA. CDR3 length: 17 amino acids. V was trimmed by 3 bases and J by 6 bases, leaving 21 bases between them. CDR3 in DNA: TGTGCCAGCAGCTTTCCCCCCGGGGCGGGACGATCCAATGAGCAGTTCTTC. Translated: CASSFPPGAGRSNEQFF.

This chain joins TRBV14 and TRBJ2-2, with 7 bases matching TRBD1. The CDR3 covers 16 residues. V lost 1 base and J lost 3; bases outside the gene matches: 5. The V gene's germline CDR1 is SGHDN and CDR2 FVKESK. CDR3 in amino acids: CASSQGLGTDTGELFF. DNA for the CDR3: TGTGCCAGCAGCCAAGGCTTGGGGACAGACACCGGGGAGCTGTTTTTT. Variable domain in full (rest from reference TRBV14 and TRBJ2-2): EAGVTQFPSHSVIEKGQTVTLRCDPISGHDNLYWYRRVMGKEIKFLLHFVKESKQDESGMPNNRFLAERTGGTYSTLKVQPAELEDSGVYFCASSQGLGTDTGELFFGEGSRLTVL.

The chain is built from TRBV28 and TRBJ1-3; TRBD1 is a possible D gene (5 bases). Per germline, CDR1 MDHEN and CDR2 SYDVKM. Trimming shortened V by 3 bases and J by 0 bases, and 12 bases separated the two germline ends. This CDR3 spans 16 amino acids. The CDR3 nucleotides read TGTGCCAGCAGTTTGGCCGGGGCCTCCTCTGGAAACACCATATATTTT. It codes for CASSLAGASSGNTIYF.

The rearrangement joins TRBV28 to TRBJ2-7, with D perhaps matching TRBD1 (5 bases). The germline V gene encodes CDR1 MDHEN and CDR2 SYDVKM. Trimming shortened V by 5 bases and J by 7 bases, and 12 bases separated the two germline ends. The length of the CDR3 is 12 residues. DNA for the CDR3: TGTGCCAGCAGTCCCCCCGGACAAGAGCAGTACTTC. Translating gives CASSPPGQEQYF.

V gene TRBV10-3 combines with J gene TRBJ2-1; 11 bases fit TRBD2. V shed 7 bases, J shed 8 bases, and the junction held 7 bases outside the gene matches. CDR3 length: 14 residues. From germline, CDR1 is ENHRY and CDR2 SYGVKD. The CDR3 nucleotides are TGTGCCATCAACCCTAGCGGGAGGTCCGATGAGCAGTTCTTC. Translated, it gives CAINPSGRSDEQFF.

The rearrangement links TRBV6-5 to TRBJ1-1, with D tentatively TRBD1 (6 bases). This CDR3 comprises 14 residues. CDR1 and CDR2 (germline): MNHEY, SVGAGI. V lost 2 bases, J lost 5 bases, and 12 bases lay in between. The DNA for the CDR3 is TGTGCCAGCAGTTACCTAGGTCAGGGGACTGAAGCTTTCTTT. Translating gives CASSYLGQGTEAFF.

This chain connects TRBV9 to TRBJ2-1; TRBD2 might be the D (5 bases). Trimming removed 0 bases at V and 4 bases at J, with 11 bases between. The CDR3 is made up of 15 amino acids. The germline V gene encodes CDR1 SGDLS and CDR2 YYNGEE. This CDR3 reads CASSVDLRAYNEQFF. In nucleotides, the CDR3 is TGTGCCAGCAGCGTAGATTTGCGGGCATACAATGAGCAGTTCTTC. Full variable domain (rest looked up from reference TRBV9 and TRBJ2-1): DSGVTQTPKHLITATGQRVTLRCSPRSGDLSVYWYQQSLDQGLQFLIQYYNGEERAKGNILERFSAQQFPDLHSELNLSSLELGDSALYFCASSVDLRAYNEQFFGPGTRLTVL.

This chain links TRBV6-6 with TRBJ2-7, with TRBD2 matching over 7 bases. Germline-derived CDR1 and CDR2 are MNHNY and SVGAGI (reference sequence). The J segment lost 7 bases and the V segment lost 6 bases, leaving 18 bases of the junction unmatched. CDR3 length: 16 amino acids. The CDR3 nucleotides read TGTGCCAGCAGCCGTGAATTAGCGGGCGTTTTGGAGGAGCAGTACTTC. Translating it yields CASSRELAGVLEEQYF.

This chain connects TRBV6-1 to TRBJ1-5; no reliable D call. V lost 7 bases and J 3 bases, leaving 16 bases between the germline ends. Germline CDR1 and CDR2: MNHNS and SASEGT. This CDR3 is built from 15 residues. The CDR3 DNA sequence: TGTGCCAGCACTAGAGAGGTTGCCTCCAATCAGCCCCAGCATTTT. This encodes CASTREVASNQPQHF.

This clone was observed once. This chain connects TRBV5-1 to TRBJ1-4; D ambiguous. The length of the CDR3 is 14 residues. The V end lost 0 bases, the J end lost 5 bases, and 8 bases lay between the germline ends. The V gene's germline CDR1 is SGHRS and CDR2 YFSETQ. CDR3 coding DNA: TGCGCCAGCAGCTTGGCAGCGGGGAATGAAAAACTGTTTTTT. The encoded protein is CASSLAAGNEKLFF.

The chain links TRBV28 to TRBJ1-6; no reliable D call. This CDR3 contains 14 residues. CDR1 and CDR2 from the germline V gene are MDHEN and SYDVKM. The V and J ends lost 3 bases and 10 bases respectively, with 13 bases between them. DNA of the CDR3: TGTGCCAGCAGTTTTACCCCTACAATCTCACCCCTCCACTTT. Encoded protein: CASSFTPTISPLHF.

V and J are TRBV6-1 and TRBJ1-2; TRBD1 matches 8 bases. Germline V gives CDR1 MNHNS, CDR2 SASEGT. The CDR3 is 12 residues long. The J segment lost 7 bases and the V segment lost 5 bases, leaving 3 bases of the junction unmatched. CDR3 sequence: CASSTGGSGYTF. CDR3 in DNA: TGTGCCAGCAGTACAGGGGGATCTGGCTACACCTTC.

The chain carries TRBV29-1 and TRBJ2-4; 12 nucleotides match TRBD2. The V gene's germline CDR1 is SQVTM and CDR2 ANQGSEA. Trimming took 4 bases from V and 0 from J; bases not matched to a gene: 10. The CDR3 spans 18 residues. This CDR3 reads CSVARTSGGNQAKNIQYF. The CDR3 DNA follows: TGCAGCGTTGCCCGTACTAGCGGGGGGAACCAAGCCAAAAACATTCAGTACTTC.

The chain employs TRBV19 and TRBJ2-1; D perhaps matches TRBD2 (5 bases). Germline V gene sequence: CDR1 LNHDA, CDR2 SQIVND (reference sequence). Trimming shortened V by 5 bases and J by 5 bases, and 16 bases separated the two germline ends. There are 15 residues in the CDR3. CDR3 in DNA: TGTGCCAGTAGTCCCTGGGAGCCCTCAAACAATGAGCAGTTCTTC. The encoded protein is CASSPWEPSNNEQFF.

The sample holds one count of this clone. This chain connects TRBV19 to TRBJ1-1; perhaps TRBD1 as D (5 bases). Germline values: CDR1 LNHDA, CDR2 SQIVND (reference sequence). The CDR3 loop spans 13 amino acids. V lost 10 bases to trimming and J lost 2 bases, with 14 bases between them. The CDR3 loop reads CATKRGLNTEAFF. In DNA, the CDR3 is TGTGCCACTAAGAGGGGCCTAAACACTGAAGCTTTCTTT.

The V and J genes are TRBV28 and TRBJ2-5; D perhaps matches TRBD1 (5 bases). Deletions cut 4 bases from V and 4 bases from J, with 16 bases between. This CDR3 spans 15 amino acids. Germline V gene lookup returns CDR1 MDHEN and CDR2 SYDVKM. Here the CDR3 reads CASSSARGYPETQYF. In DNA, the CDR3 is TGTGCCAGCAGTTCCGCAAGGGGTTACCCAGAGACCCAGTACTTC.

This clone turned up a few times. The chain links TRBV5-1 to TRBJ1-1; TRBD1 might be the D (6 bases). The CDR3 sequence is 15 residues long. The ends were cut back, 2 bases at V and 5 bases at J, with 16 bases in the middle. CDR1 SGHRS and CDR2 YFSETQ come from the germline V gene. The CDR3 DNA sequence: TGCGCCAGCAGCTTAGGGGGGGGCCTGAGGACTGAAGCTTTCTTT. Protein product: CASSLGGGLRTEAFF. Together with reference TRBV5-1 and TRBJ1-1, the CDR3 gives the full variable domain: KAGVTQTPRYLIKTRGQQVTLSCSPISGHRSVSWYQQTPGQGLQFLFEYFSETQRNKGNFPGRFSGRQFSNSRSEMNVSTLELGDSALYLCASSLGGGLRTEAFFGQGTRLTVV.

The chain combines TRBV7-9 with TRBJ2-7; perhaps TRBD1 as D (6 bases). In germline, CDR1 is SEHNR, CDR2 FQNEAQ (reference sequence). This CDR3 is built from 11 residues. Trimming pared 4 bases from V and 7 bases from J, leaving 8 bases between. The CDR3 DNA follows: TGTGCCAGCAGCTCCACAGGGGAGCAGTACTTC. It encodes CASSSTGEQYF.

The rearrangement joins TRBV5-1 to TRBJ2-2; TRBD2 might be the D (5 bases). The V gene lost 7 bases and the J gene lost 9 bases, with 16 bases spanning the gap. The CDR3 sequence is 13 residues long. Looked up from germline, CDR1 is SGHRS and CDR2 is YFSETQ. The CDR3 nucleotides read TGCGCCAGCGACACGGGGATGTCCAGGGAGCTGTTTTTT. It yields the protein CASDTGMSRELFF.

The genes are TRBV14 and TRBJ2-2, with D possibly TRBD1 on 5 matching bases. The V end lost 3 bases, the J end lost 3 bases, and 14 bases lay between the germline ends. CDR3 length: 16 residues. Germline V gene lookup returns CDR1 SGHDN and CDR2 FVKESK. DNA for the CDR3: TGTGCCAGCAGCCACGGGCAGGGTAGTTACACCGGGGAGCTGTTTTTT. Its protein is CASSHGQGSYTGELFF.

This clone came up a few times. The same CDR3 is also encoded by other DNA sequences in this sample. The chain couples TRBV7-9 to TRBJ1-4, with a tentative D call TRBD1 (6 bases). The V end was cut by 0 bases, the J end by 3 bases, with 11 bases between. This CDR3 has 16 residues. Germline CDR1 is SEHNR and CDR2 is FQNEAQ (reference sequence). The CDR3 sequence is CASSLAEGGANEKLFF. CDR3 in DNA: TGTGCCAGCAGCTTAGCCGAGGGGGGAGCTAATGAAAAACTGTTTTTT.